The 15 T cell receptor beta chains presented below share a single source sample, sequenced in a study of T-cell memory formation after mild COVID-19. TCRdb processed the 5' RACE reads anew with MiXCR; each CDR3 protein has one entry. The repertoire holds roughly 240,000 distinct CDR3 sequences, with approximately 15% as singletons. Specimen: PBMCs or a T cell subset sorted from them (not recorded which). These receptors were taken from an adult woman who had mild COVID-19 (a few samples of this study predate the infection). Cell type and time point are not known.

This clonotype came up a few times. The V gene is TRBV12-3 or TRBV12-4, the J gene TRBJ1-5, with D perhaps matching TRBD1 (5 bases). The CDR3 spans 11 residues. The V end lost 3 bases, the J end lost 15 bases, and 12 bases lay between the germline ends. CDR3 sequence: CASSLRGTLHF. The CDR3 coding sequence is TGTGCCAGCAGTTTGAGAGGGACCTTGCATTTT.

The gene calls are TRBV7-3 and TRBJ2-2; D might be TRBD1 (5 bases). V lost 1 base and J lost 5, with 8 bases in between. CDR3 size: 14 residues. The germline V gene has CDR1 SGHTA and CDR2 FQGTGA. CDR3 amino acids: CASSLKQATGELFF. The CDR3 DNA is TGTGCCAGCAGCTTAAAACAGGCAACCGGGGAGCTGTTTTTT.

The rearrangement uses TRBV2 and TRBJ2-3; TRBD2 aligns across 10 bases. J was trimmed by 4 bases and V by 4 bases; bases with no gene match: 14. The germline CDR1 and CDR2 sequences are SNHLY and FYNNEI. The CDR3 is 18 residues long. CDR3 sequence reads: CASSVRRKGTSAADTQYF. Here the CDR3 DNA reads TGTGCCAGCAGTGTTAGGCGGAAAGGGACTAGCGCTGCAGATACGCAGTATTTT.

This clonotype was seen more than once but under ten times. This rearrangement joins TRBV6-5 to TRBJ1-1; D call uncertain. Germline V lookup: CDR1 MNHEY, CDR2 SVGAGI. The V end was cut by 8 bases, the J end by 6 bases, with 16 bases between. The CDR3 totals 13 residues. CDR3: CASRTRRQSEAFF. In DNA, the CDR3 is TGTGCCAGCCGGACGAGGCGGCAGTCTGAAGCTTTCTTT.

The chain links TRBV12-3 or TRBV12-4 to TRBJ1-1, with 7 bases aligning to TRBD1. V dropped 6 bases and J dropped 4; count of bases not matched to a gene: 14. The CDR3 runs to 16 residues. CDR3 amino acids: CASRTGEVVRGTEAFF. CDR3 sequence (DNA): TGTGCCAGCAGAACAGGGGAAGTGGTGCGTGGCACTGAAGCTTTCTTT.

This clonotype was counted only a few times. This chain links TRBV10-3 with TRBJ2-7; D is ambiguous. The germline V gene encodes CDR1 ENHRY and CDR2 SYGVKD. The V end was cut by 4 bases, the J end by 2 bases, with 6 bases between. The CDR3 consists of 12 residues. The CDR3 sequence is CAISGTAYEQYF. The CDR3 coding sequence is TGTGCCATCAGTGGGACGGCCTACGAGCAGTACTTC.

V is TRBV5-1 and J is TRBJ2-1; tentatively, D is TRBD1 (5 bases). Germline CDR1 and CDR2: SGHRS and YFSETQ. The CDR3 length is 15 residues. Trimming cost V 2 bases and J 6 bases, with 15 bases left between them. The CDR3 DNA follows: TGCGCCAGCAGCTTAGGGCAGGGATCGGGCAATGAGCAGTTCTTC. Translating gives CASSLGQGSGNEQFF.

The V and J genes are TRBV7-2 and TRBJ1-2; 7 bases agree with TRBD1. V shed 4 bases and J 4 bases; nucleotides not matched to a gene: 12. CDR3 length: 16 residues. Germline loops: CDR1 SGHTA, CDR2 FQGNSA. The chain's CDR3 is CASSSEGAPGGYGYTF. CDR3 DNA sequence: TGTGCCAGCAGCTCCGAGGGGGCACCGGGGGGCTATGGCTACACCTTC.

The chain employs TRBV24-1 and TRBJ2-1; no firm D call. V was pared by 5 bases and J by 1 base, with 2 bases between. The CDR3 is 12 residues long. Per the germline V gene, CDR1 is KGHDR and CDR2 is SFDVKD. The CDR3 DNA reads TGTGCCACCAGTGTGTCCTACAATGAGCAGTTCTTC. Encoded protein: CATSVSYNEQFF.

The chain recombines TRBV5-1 with TRBJ1-1; the match to TRBD1 covers 9 bases. This CDR3 is built from 16 residues. V trimming: 0 bases; J trimming: 0 bases; junction bases outside the gene matches: 3. CDR1 SGHRS and CDR2 YFSETQ come from the germline V gene. The CDR3 region is CASSLEGTGLNTEAFF. In nucleotides, the CDR3 is TGCGCCAGCAGCTTGGAAGGGACAGGGTTGAACACTGAAGCTTTCTTT.

The chain combines TRBV7-9 with TRBJ1-2, with 7 bases fitting TRBD1. There are 16 residues in the CDR3. J lost 2 bases, V lost 4 bases, and 10 bases had no gene match. Looked up from germline, CDR1 is SEHNR and CDR2 is FQNEAQ (reference sequence). The chain's CDR3 is CASSSRGAGQNYGYTF. The CDR3 nucleotides are TGTGCCAGCAGCTCCCGAGGTGCGGGACAGAACTATGGCTACACCTTC.

This clonotype was found a few times. The chain uses TRBV7-3 and TRBJ2-1; 7 bases fit TRBD2. Trimming at V came to 3 bases and at J to 2 bases, leaving 4 bases not matched to a gene. CDR3 length: 15 amino acids. The germline V gene has CDR1 SGHTA and CDR2 FQGTGA. The CDR3 bases are TGTGCCAGCAGCTTTTTTGGGGGGGCCTACAATGAGCAGTTCTTC. This codes for CASSFFGGAYNEQFF.

This clonotype has just a few counts. This chain uses TRBV5-1 with TRBJ2-1; D gene unclear. Germline loops: CDR1 SGHRS, CDR2 YFSETQ. The CDR3 length is 14 residues. V was trimmed by 3 bases and J by 7 bases, leaving 14 bases between them. This CDR3 is CASSSYSGPNEQFF. CDR3 coding DNA: TGCGCCAGCAGCTCATACTCTGGCCCAAATGAGCAGTTCTTC.

This clonotype came up a few times. One end of the junction is discordant with germline, which a read error may explain. The rearrangement joins TRBV19 to TRBJ2-1, with TRBD2 identical over 10 bases. This CDR3 contains 14 residues. Germline V CDR1 and CDR2: LNHDA, SQIVND (reference sequence). CDR3 coding DNA: TGTGCCAGTAGTTTCGGCCTAGCGGGAGTGCCATTAATCTTC. It is translated as CASSFGLAGVPLIF. Full variable domain (remainder filled in from reference TRBV19 and TRBJ2-1): DGGITQSPKYLFRKEGQNVTLSCEQNLNHDAMYWYRQDPGQGLRLIYYSQIVNDFQKGDIAEGYSVSREKKESFPLTVTSAQKNPTAFYLCASSFGLAGVPLIFGPGTRLTVL.

On this clonotype itself: A read error is possible here, since a much larger clone lies one base away. J is TRBJ2-5 and V is TRBV5-1; 9 bases align to TRBD2. CDR1 SGHRS and CDR2 YFSETQ come from the germline V gene. The CDR3 totals 14 residues. The CDR3 spells CSSSPQSGGKTQYF. Written as DNA, the CDR3 is TGCTCCAGCAGCCCCCAGAGCGGGGGGAAGACCCAGTACTTC.